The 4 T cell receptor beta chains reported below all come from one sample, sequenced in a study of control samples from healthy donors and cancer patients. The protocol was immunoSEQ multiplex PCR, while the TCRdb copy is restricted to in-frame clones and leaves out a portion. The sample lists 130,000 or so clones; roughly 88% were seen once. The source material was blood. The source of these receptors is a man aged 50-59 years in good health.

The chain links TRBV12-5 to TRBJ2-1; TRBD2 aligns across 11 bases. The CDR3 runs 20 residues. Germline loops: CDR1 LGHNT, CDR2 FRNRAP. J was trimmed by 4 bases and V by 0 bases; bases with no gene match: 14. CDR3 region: CASGLVGLADTPEIYNEQFF. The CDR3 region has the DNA TGTGCTAGTGGTTTGGTGGGACTAGCGGATACCCCAGAAATTTACAATGAGCAGTTCTTC.

DNA for the CDR3: TGCGCCAGCAGCCAAATGGGGCGGGGCAAGAACACTGAAGCTTTCTTT. It specifies CASSQMGRGKNTEAFF. This chain connects TRBV5-1 to TRBJ1-1; weak D call: TRBD1 (5 bases). Trimming removed 4 bases from V and 1 base from J, with 17 bases in between. The CDR3 consists of 16 residues. CDR1 and CDR2 (germline): SGHRS, YFSETQ.

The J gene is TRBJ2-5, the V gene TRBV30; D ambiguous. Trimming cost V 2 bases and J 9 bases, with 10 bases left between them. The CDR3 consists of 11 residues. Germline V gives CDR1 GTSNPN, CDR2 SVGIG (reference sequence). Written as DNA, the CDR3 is TGTGCCTGGAGTACCGAGCTTTCCCAGTACTTC. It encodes CAWSTELSQYF.

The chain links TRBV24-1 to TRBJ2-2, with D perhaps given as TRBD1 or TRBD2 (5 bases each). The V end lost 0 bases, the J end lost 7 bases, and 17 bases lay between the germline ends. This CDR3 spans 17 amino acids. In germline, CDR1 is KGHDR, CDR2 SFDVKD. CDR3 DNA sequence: TGTGCCACCAGTGATTTGATGAAGGGGATACGGGGCGGGGAGCTGTTTTTT. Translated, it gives CATSDLMKGIRGGELFF.